This TCR beta chain is drawn from a study of T cell repertoires in cytomegalovirus infection. TCRdb itself ran the reads through MiXCR, one entry per CDR3 protein. The sample has some 920,000 distinct CDR3 sequences; around 30% are singletons. Comment on this clonotype: The antigen is not known.

The specimen comprised cultured CD8+ T cells from PBMCs, sampled from culture after CMV antigen stimulation. The TCR sequence derives from a human donor in good health (CMV status not recorded). Some clones in this sample may be carry-over from other donors' samples.

CDR3 DNA: TGTGCCAGCGGGGCGAGGGGGTTCAACAATGAGCAGTTCTTC. It translates to CASGARGFNNEQFF. The gene calls are TRBV6-2 or TRBV6-3 and TRBJ2-1, with D possibly matching TRBD1 (6 bases). From germline, CDR1 is MNHEY and CDR2 SVGEGT. V was trimmed by 8 bases and J by 5 bases, leaving 16 bases between them. CDR3 size: 14 residues.